Shown below are 21 T cell receptor beta chains from a single sample sequenced in a study of siplizumab effects on memory and regulatory T cells (dated by TCRdb to between 2017 and 2020). The library relied on the immunoSEQ multiplex PCR assay. Imported from immuneACCESS, the table was reduced by TCRdb to in-frame sequences with V and J called. These copies leave out some clones; in studies compared against another copy, an unresolved V gene accounts for under half, and the cause of the remainder is not known. The sample table contains around 100,000 clones; only one count was recorded for approximately 92% of them. The ten biggest clones cover approximately 0.15% of the sample. Input material: CD4+ T cells sorted from blood. Receptors were obtained from a human donor in good health.

V is TRBV6-5 and J is TRBJ1-5; tentatively, D is TRBD1 (5 bases). Trimming pared 4 bases from V and 10 bases from J, leaving 20 bases between. Germline values: CDR1 MNHEY, CDR2 SVGAGI. This CDR3 is built from 15 residues. Here the CDR3 DNA reads TGTGCCAGCAGTTTGAGGGGTCAGGGAGGGGAACCCCAGCATTTT. Protein product: CASSLRGQGGEPQHF.

The rearrangement links TRBV7-9 to TRBJ1-1; D not certain. The CDR3 consists of 13 residues. Germline V CDR1 and CDR2: SEHNR, FQNEAQ (reference sequence). Between the trimmed V and J ends, which lost 4 bases and 3 bases, there was a span of 9 bases. CDR3 DNA: TGTGCCAGCAGCTATCAAGCGGACACTGAAGCTTTCTTT. Amino acid sequence: CASSYQADTEAFF.

The chain has TRBV27 and TRBJ2-5; a weak D match, TRBD1 (8 bases). Trimming pared 5 bases from V and 9 bases from J, leaving 16 bases between. Germline CDR1 and CDR2: MNHEY and SMNVEV (reference sequence). The CDR3 sequence is 13 residues long. In DNA, the CDR3 is TGTGCCAGCAGTAGACAGGGGACTATTTCCCAGTACTTC. Its translation is CASSRQGTISQYF.

This clone has only a few counts. V gene TRBV9 combines with J gene TRBJ1-1; D uncertain. CDR1 SGDLS and CDR2 YYNGEE come from the germline V gene. V shed 1 base and J shed 4 bases, with 8 bases lying between them. This CDR3 has 13 residues. CDR3 nucleotide sequence: TGTGCCAGCAGCGTACAGAGCACCACTGAAGCTTTCTTT. Protein sequence: CASSVQSTTEAFF.

The chain links TRBV7-2 to TRBJ1-2; D may be TRBD1 (6 bases). Trimming took off 3 bases at V and 3 bases at J, with 20 bases between the two ends. The CDR3 spans 17 residues. Germline V gene lookup returns CDR1 SGHTA and CDR2 FQGNSA. The DNA of the CDR3 is TGTGCCAGCAGCTTGGATCTCAGACAGGCTCGGGACTATGGCTACACCTTC. Translated: CASSLDLRQARDYGYTF. The entire variable domain, with the rest obtained from reference TRBV7-2 and TRBJ1-2, is as follows: GAGVSQSPSNKVTEKGKDVELRCDPISGHTALYWYRQSLGQGLEFLIYFQGNSAPDKSGLPSDRFSAERTGGSVSTLTIQRTQQEDSAVYLCASSLDLRQARDYGYTFGSGTRLTVV.

The V and J genes are TRBV10-1 and TRBJ2-1; no clear D. Trimming pared 3 bases from V and 12 bases from J, leaving 18 bases between. CDR3 length: 14 amino acids. CDR1 and CDR2 (germline): WNHNN, SYGVQD (reference sequence). The CDR3 sequence is CASSDISREVPQFF. The CDR3 nucleotides read TGCGCCAGCAGTGATATTAGCCGCGAGGTTCCGCAGTTCTTC.

The chain carries TRBV19 and TRBJ1-1; D is perhaps TRBD1 (5 bases). V shed 4 bases and J shed 6 bases, with 12 bases lying between them. The CDR3 loop spans 13 amino acids. Germline V gene data show CDR1 as LNHDA and CDR2 as SQIVND (reference sequence). The CDR3 DNA sequence: TGTGCCAGTAGTAAGCAGGGTTGGTCTGAAGCTTTCTTT. Residues: CASSKQGWSEAFF.

CDR3 protein: CASKRLAGGSEQYF. CDR3 DNA sequence: TGTGCCAGCAAGCGACTAGCGGGGGGGAGCGAGCAGTACTTC. The gene calls are TRBV7-2 and TRBJ2-5, with 14 positions matching TRBD2. The DNA end is more similar to TRBJ2-7, so the J call may be wrong. Germline assignment: CDR1 SGHTA and CDR2 FQGNSA. The CDR3 has 14 residues.

The chain joins TRBV11-2 to TRBJ1-4; D is perhaps TRBD1 (5 bases). The germline V gene has CDR1 SGHAT and CDR2 FQNNGV. CDR3 length equals 14 residues. V lost 4 bases to trimming and J lost 14 bases, with 20 bases between them. The CDR3 protein is CASSSVVVNRGLFF. CDR3 bases: TGTGCCAGCAGCTCGGTGGTGGTCAACCGGGGGCTGTTTTTT.

The chain combines TRBV5-5 with TRBJ1-1; D not certain. The CDR3 is made up of 14 amino acids. V lost 3 bases to trimming and J lost 2 bases, with 11 bases between them. The germline V gene encodes CDR1 SGHKS and CDR2 YYEKEE (reference sequence). The CDR3 sequence: CASSWNRGNTEAFF. The CDR3 DNA reads TGTGCCAGCAGCTGGAACCGGGGAAACACTGAAGCTTTCTTT.

This sequence joins TRBV30 and TRBJ1-1, with D perhaps TRBD1 (5 bases). This CDR3 contains 17 residues. The germline CDR1 and CDR2 sequences are GTSNPN and SVGIG (reference sequence). V was cut by 0 bases and J by 5 bases, with 22 bases left in between. CDR3 DNA: TGTGCCTGGAGTGTATTTGTTTTGCGGGGGAGGTTGACTGAAGCTTTCTTT. Its protein product is CAWSVFVLRGRLTEAFF. Looking up the rest from reference TRBV30 and TRBJ1-1 gives the full variable domain: SQTIHQWPATLVQPVGSPLSLECTVEGTSNPNLYWYRQAAGRGLQLLFYSVGIGQISSEVPQNLSASRPQDRQFILSSKKLLLSDSGFYLCAWSVFVLRGRLTEAFFGQGTRLTVV.

V usage is TRBV5-1 and J usage is TRBJ2-7; tentatively, D is TRBD1 (5 bases). Germline CDR1 reads SGHRS; CDR2 reads YFSETQ. V lost 0 bases and J 2 bases, leaving 9 bases between the germline ends. The CDR3 spans 14 residues. CDR3 residues: CASSLEGSAYEQYF. In DNA form, the CDR3 reads TGCGCCAGCAGCTTGGAGGGGTCAGCCTACGAGCAGTACTTC.

The J gene is TRBJ2-1, the V gene TRBV6-5, with D unclear. The germline V and J ends were trimmed by 6 bases and 4 bases, with 7 bases remaining between them. Germline values: CDR1 MNHEY, CDR2 SVGAGI. This CDR3 is built from 12 residues. The CDR3 protein is CASSRGYNEQFF. The CDR3 bases are TGTGCCAGCAGCCGCGGATACAATGAGCAGTTCTTC.

The chain is built from TRBV21-1 and TRBJ2-2; the listed D gene, TRBD2, was not tested against the DNA. TRBV21-1 is a pseudogene. The CDR3 is 16 residues long. CDR3 residues: CAGSRYYRANTGELFF. The CDR3 DNA sequence: TGTGCCGGCTCGCGGTATTATAGAGCGAACACCGGGGAGCTGTTTTTT.

This rearrangement joins TRBV7-2 to TRBJ2-7; TRBD1 matches 7 bases. There are 18 residues in the CDR3. The V gene's germline CDR1 is SGHTA and CDR2 FQGNSA. V gave up 4 bases and J gave up 1 base; unmatched junction bases: 16. This chain's CDR3 is CASSSRVGGSLGSYEQYF. In DNA, the CDR3 is TGTGCCAGCAGCTCGAGGGTAGGGGGCAGCTTGGGGTCCTACGAGCAGTACTTC.

The chain recombines TRBV6-1 with TRBJ1-5; tentatively, D is TRBD1 (5 bases). The CDR3 sequence is 17 residues long. Trimming stripped 1 base from V and 0 bases from J, with 13 bases between. Germline V gene lookup returns CDR1 MNHNS and CDR2 SASEGT. The CDR3 DNA sequence: TGTGCCAGCAGTGAAGGGGTACGGGGGTATAGCAATCAGCCCCAGCATTTT. As protein: CASSEGVRGYSNQPQHF.

The V and J genes are TRBV11-2 and TRBJ1-2; D ambiguous. The V gene's germline CDR1 is SGHAT and CDR2 FQNNGV. The CDR3 runs to 14 residues. Trimming pared 1 base from V and 8 bases from J, leaving 14 bases between. CDR3 in DNA: TGTGCCAGCAGCTTAGTCTATCTATCAAGCGGCTACACCTTC. As protein: CASSLVYLSSGYTF.

This chain uses TRBV6-1 with TRBJ1-5, with TRBD1 as a possible D gene (6 bases). The germline gives CDR1 MNHNS, CDR2 SASEGT. Trimming left V 3 bases short and J 6 bases short, with 12 bases between. There are 14 residues in the CDR3. CDR3 sequence (DNA): TGTGCCAGCAGTGACTACAGGGAAGGTCAGCCCCAGCATTTT. Residues: CASSDYREGQPQHF.

The gene calls are TRBV10-1 and TRBJ2-1; 9 bases fit TRBD2. Germline V gives CDR1 WNHNN, CDR2 SYGVQD (reference sequence). Trimming at V came to 0 bases and at J to 7 bases, leaving 7 bases not matched to a gene. The CDR3 is 16 amino acids. The CDR3 coding sequence is TGCGCCAGCAGTGAGTCAGGCGGGGGGGCCATAAATGAGCAGTTCTTC. Translation gives CASSESGGGAINEQFF.

This chain uses TRBV19 with TRBJ2-3, with D perhaps TRBD1 (7 bases). Trimming took off 3 bases at V and 2 bases at J, with 12 bases between the two ends. Germline V gives CDR1 LNHDA, CDR2 SQIVND (reference sequence). The CDR3 length is 15 residues. Here the CDR3 reads CASSITGEVTDTQYF. The CDR3 coding sequence is TGTGCCAGTAGTATTACAGGGGAGGTCACAGATACGCAGTATTTT.

The rearrangement joins TRBV10-3 to TRBJ2-1; 8 bases align to TRBD1. The CDR3 consists of 11 residues. Germline V gives CDR1 ENHRY, CDR2 SYGVKD. V lost 11 bases and J lost 15; bases outside the gene matches: 12. CDR3: CALQDRGTLFF. The CDR3 region has the DNA TGTGCCCTACAAGACAGGGGTACCCTGTTCTTC.